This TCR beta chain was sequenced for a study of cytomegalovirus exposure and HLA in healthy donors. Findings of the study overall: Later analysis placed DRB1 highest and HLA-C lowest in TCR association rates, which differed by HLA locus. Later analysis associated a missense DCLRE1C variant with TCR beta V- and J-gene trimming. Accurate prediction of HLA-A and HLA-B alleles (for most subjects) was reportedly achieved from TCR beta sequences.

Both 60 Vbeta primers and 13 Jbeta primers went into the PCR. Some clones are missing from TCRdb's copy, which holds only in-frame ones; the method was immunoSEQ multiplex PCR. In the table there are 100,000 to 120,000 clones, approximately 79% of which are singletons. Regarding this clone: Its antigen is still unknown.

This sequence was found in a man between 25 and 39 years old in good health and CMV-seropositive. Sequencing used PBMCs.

CDR3 DNA sequence: TGTGCCAGTGCAGTCCCGGGACAGGGAACTAATGAAAAACTGTTTTTT. The encoded protein is CASAVPGQGTNEKLFF. The chain uses TRBV19 and TRBJ1-4, with 9 positions matching TRBD1. The germline gives CDR1 LNHDA, CDR2 SQIVND (reference sequence). J lost 1 base, V lost 8 bases, and 8 bases had no gene match. The CDR3 spans 16 residues.